This T cell receptor beta chain was found in a study of early T cells in non-severe SARS-CoV-2 infection (dated by TCRdb to 2020 to 2022). Notes on the research overall: TCR sequencing used bulk RNA from unsorted whole blood, so alpha and beta chains could not be paired. What the study reported, not specific to this receptor: VDJdb matching was skewed toward anti-spike CD8 responses and likely underestimated virus-specific expansions, missing private and CD4 specificities.

Set within a cohort of healthcare workers in London, UK, this nested case-control study involved weekly PCR testing of nasopharyngeal swabs along with blood sampling. Healthcare workers were recruited between 23 and 31 March 2020, during the week of the UK lockdown, and were followed weekly for up to about 15 weeks. Library prep was done by 5' RACE. The listed sequencing device is NextSeq 500. To correct for sequencing error and PCR bias, the TCR library protocol tagged individual cDNA molecules with unique molecular identifiers. Sequencing covered both TCR alpha and beta chains, and within each sample the abundances of alpha and beta sequences were tightly co-correlated. On the authors' methods: Decombinator V4 was used to annotate the V gene, J gene and CDR3 of the TCR sequences. Expanded TCRs were defined as changing significantly between any two time points under a Poisson model with p below 0.0001. TCR abundances were normalised to the total number of TCRs sequenced per sample and were expressed as counts per million. VDJdb, accessed 1 November 2021, was searched for CMV, EBV and SARS-CoV-2 annotated TCRs, with TCRs annotated for multiple antigens excluded. The public reads were reprocessed in TCRdb via fastp at Q25 and MiXCR, keeping in-frame beta chains. Identical CDR3 proteins give one entry, which carries the most common genes and DNA. For this entry, the V and J calls and clone size follow TCRdb and not the study's own pipeline. The sample profile shows 40,000 to 45,000 distinct CDR3 sequences; roughly 10% of them were found once. Around 9.8% of the sample goes to the ten largest clones.

This clonotype was detected many times. Its antigen remains unidentified. Nothing much larger sits one base from this clone, and base qualities are not available. Sequencing was performed on whole blood. The sequence came from an adult who was a healthcare worker with PCR-confirmed SARS-CoV-2 infection or an uninfected control (not recorded which).

In nucleotides, the sequence is TGTGCCAGCAGCCAAGTCCGTCCGGGGCGAGGGGTGAGCATTCAGTACTTC. This yields the protein CASSQVRPGRGVSIQYF. The V and J genes are TRBV14 and TRBJ2-4; the D element might be TRBD1 or TRBD2, as each aligns at 5 bases. The germline V gene yields SGHDN for CDR1 and FVKESK for CDR2. The CDR3 starts with the cysteine, ends with the phenylalanine, and has 17 residues. Kept here is only the CDR3 DNA, which spans 51 bases and is read in frame from base 1. Deletion took 1 base off V and 9 bases off J, with a span of 22 bases between the germline ends.